This T cell receptor beta chain was identified in a study of T cells in Graves' hyperthyroidism and ophthalmopathy. Study-level results: Blood also showed most of the thyroid clonotypes that were expanded above 0.001. A median 6.5 months before onset, the model predicted ophthalmopathy.

This clonotype was seen repeatedly, ten times or more. Its specificity is unknown. Trimming took off 5 bases at V and 8 bases at J, with 33 bases between the two ends. Germline V CDR1 and CDR2: MDHEN, SYDVKM. The CDR3 has 19 residues. RNA transcripts gave rise to amplified TCR beta CDR3 regions. The study used the HTBI primer set for a first-round RT-PCR of the TCR CDR3. Via MiXCR, TCRdb re-called the multiplex PCR reads, giving one row per CDR3 protein. The data show a few hundred thousand distinct CDR3 sequences, roughly 14% seen once. Ophthalmopathy patients all had a Clinical Activity Score of at least 3, a NOSPECS grade of at least 4 and disease under 3 months old. Clinicians diagnosed patients from clinical symptoms, serum thyroxine and TRAb, thyroid ultrasound and orbital computed tomography.

V is TRBV28 and J is TRBJ1-2; D may be TRBD1 (6 bases). The sequencing input was blood. The TCR originated in a woman in her thirties with Graves' ophthalmopathy. CDR3 nucleotide sequence: TGTGCCAGCAGTATGGGGGCTGCCAGGGCGGACTACCTTTTATGGGGCTACACCTTC. Its protein is CASSMGAARADYLLWGYTF.